This T cell receptor beta chain is drawn from a study of T-cell memory formation after mild COVID-19. Findings and caveats of the study: The study found balanced CD4/CD8 in clones contracting day 15 to 85 and a CD4+ lean in later expanders.

This clonotype has a handful of counts. Its antigen is unidentified. TCRdb ran MiXCR on the 5' RACE reads and lists one entry per CDR3 protein. Counted here are 350,000 to 500,000 distinct CDR3 sequences, about 25% occurring once; the ten biggest clones make up over 10%. The V and J ends lost 5 bases and 2 bases respectively, with 8 bases between them. The CDR3 length is 13 residues. Germline CDR1 MNHEY, CDR2 SVGAGI. The source material was PBMCs or a T cell subset sorted from them (not recorded which). The sequence was collected from an adult woman who had mild COVID-19 (a few samples of this study predate the infection). Cell type and time point are not known. The chain couples TRBV6-5 to TRBJ2-3; D remains ambiguous. The CDR3 region is CASSLRFTDTQYF. The CDR3 coding sequence is TGTGCCAGCAGTCTCCGGTTCACAGATACGCAGTATTTT.